Following are 4 T cell receptor beta chains from one sample sequenced in a study of CD8+ T cells in alopecia areata. Extraction of RNA preceded its reverse transcription into cDNA, which served as the sequencing template. TCRdb's copy holds only in-frame clones and misses some; the assay was immunoSEQ multiplex PCR. The repertoire holds roughly 150,000 clones, nearly 55% seen once, with approximately 16% in the top ten. The treatment: oral pan-JAK inhibitor, 5-10 mg twice daily. The sequences come from CD8+ T cells sorted from blood, collected at week 4, from a patient treated with tofacitinib. The source of these receptors is a human donor with alopecia areata.

Notes on this clone: This sample also contains other DNA sequences that code for the same CDR3. V usage is TRBV4-1 and J usage is TRBJ1-2; no clear D. Trimming left V 1 base short and J 8 bases short, with 11 bases between. The CDR3 is 13 amino acids. Germline V gene lookup returns CDR1 MGHRA and CDR2 YSYEKL. CDR3 sequence (DNA): TGCGCCAGCAGCCAAGGGACGGGATACGGCTACACCTTC. It yields the protein CASSQGTGYGYTF.

This clone showed up many times. The rearrangement joins TRBV27 to TRBJ2-7; TRBD2 matches at 7 bases. The J segment lost 6 bases and the V segment lost 2 bases, leaving 7 bases of the junction unmatched. CDR1 and CDR2 from the germline V gene are MNHEY and SMNVEV (reference sequence). The CDR3 has 14 amino acids. In DNA, the CDR3 is TGTGCCAGCAGTTTAAATACGCGGGGGAGCGAGCAGTACTTC. Its protein product is CASSLNTRGSEQYF.

The chain links TRBV6-6 to TRBJ1-5, with D unclear. The germline CDR1 and CDR2 sequences are MNHNY and SVGAGI (reference sequence). V was trimmed by 8 bases and J by 1 base, leaving 9 bases between them. The CDR3 consists of 13 residues. DNA of the CDR3: TGTGCCAGCCGGGATTTCAGCAATCAGCCCCAGCATTTT. Translated: CASRDFSNQPQHF.

The gene calls are TRBV30 and TRBJ1-6; perhaps TRBD1 as D (5 bases). This CDR3 has 13 amino acids. The germline gives CDR1 GTSNPN, CDR2 SVGIG (reference sequence). V was shortened by 0 bases and J by 6 bases, with 6 bases between the two germline ends. Here the CDR3 reads CAWSVQANSPLHF. The CDR3 region has the DNA TGTGCCTGGAGTGTACAGGCTAATTCACCCCTCCACTTT.